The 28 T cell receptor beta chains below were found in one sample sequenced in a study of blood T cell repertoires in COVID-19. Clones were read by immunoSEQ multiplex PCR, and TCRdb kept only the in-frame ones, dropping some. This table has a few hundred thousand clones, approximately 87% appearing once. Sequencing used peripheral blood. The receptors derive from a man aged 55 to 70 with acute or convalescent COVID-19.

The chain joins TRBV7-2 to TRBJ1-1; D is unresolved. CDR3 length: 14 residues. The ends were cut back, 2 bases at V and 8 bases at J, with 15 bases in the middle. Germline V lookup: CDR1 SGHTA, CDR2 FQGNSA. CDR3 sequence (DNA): TGTGCCAGCAGCTTATTAGCTGGGTCTAGGGAAGCTTTCTTT. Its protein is CASSLLAGSREAFF.

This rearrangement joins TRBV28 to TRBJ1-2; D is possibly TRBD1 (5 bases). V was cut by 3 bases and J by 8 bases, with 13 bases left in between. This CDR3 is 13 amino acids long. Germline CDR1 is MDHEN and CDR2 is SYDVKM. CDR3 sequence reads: CASSFPGKGGYTF. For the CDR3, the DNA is TGTGCCAGCAGTTTTCCAGGGAAAGGCGGCTACACCTTC.

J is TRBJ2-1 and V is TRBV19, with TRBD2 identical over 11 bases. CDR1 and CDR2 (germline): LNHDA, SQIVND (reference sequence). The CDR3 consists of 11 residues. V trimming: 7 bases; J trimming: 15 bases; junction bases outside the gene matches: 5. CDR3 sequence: CASKGLAGGFF. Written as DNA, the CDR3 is TGTGCCAGTAAGGGGCTAGCGGGAGGGTTCTTC.

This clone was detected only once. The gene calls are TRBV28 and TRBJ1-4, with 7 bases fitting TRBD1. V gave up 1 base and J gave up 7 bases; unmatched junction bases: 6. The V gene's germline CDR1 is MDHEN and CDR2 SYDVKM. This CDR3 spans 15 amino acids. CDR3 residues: CASSLSTGSGEKLFF. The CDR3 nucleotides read TGTGCCAGCAGTTTATCGACAGGGTCGGGTGAAAAACTGTTTTTT.

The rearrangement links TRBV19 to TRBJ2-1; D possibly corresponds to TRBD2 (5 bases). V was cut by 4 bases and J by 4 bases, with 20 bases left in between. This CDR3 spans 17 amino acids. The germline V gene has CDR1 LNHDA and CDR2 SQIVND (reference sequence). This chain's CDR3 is CASSTPPRTQQYNEQFF. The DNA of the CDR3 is TGTGCCAGTAGTACCCCGCCTAGGACTCAACAGTACAATGAGCAGTTCTTC.

The CDR3 region has the DNA TGTGCCAGCAGTCGGCAGACTAGCGGGAGGAGATGGGAGCAGTTCTTC. Protein product: CASSRQTSGRRWEQFF. The V and J genes are TRBV27 and TRBJ2-1, with 13 bases lining up with TRBD2. The length of the CDR3 is 16 residues. J was trimmed by 10 bases and V by 5 bases; bases with no gene match: 11. Germline V CDR1 and CDR2: MNHEY, SMNVEV (reference sequence).

In nucleotides, the CDR3 is TGCGCCAGCAGCTCGCAGGGTGACTCACCCCTCCACTTT. Its translation: CASSSQGDSPLHF. This chain links TRBV5-1 with TRBJ1-6, with D possibly TRBD1 on 5 matching bases. Germline V lookup: CDR1 SGHRS, CDR2 YFSETQ. The CDR3 covers 13 residues. Trimming cost V 3 bases and J 10 bases, with 11 bases left between them. Using reference TRBV5-1 and TRBJ1-6 for the parts outside the CDR3, the full variable domain is KAGVTQTPRYLIKTRGQQVTLSCSPISGHRSVSWYQQTPGQGLQFLFEYFSETQRNKGNFPGRFSGRQFSNSRSEMNVSTLELGDSALYLCASSSQGDSPLHFGNGTRLTVT.

The chain's CDR3 is CASSYPKGAGTEAFF. Here the CDR3 DNA reads TGTGCCAGCAGCTACCCTAAGGGGGCCGGTACTGAAGCTTTCTTT. The chain couples TRBV7-9 to TRBJ1-1; 7 bases are shared with TRBD1. The CDR3 spans 15 residues. J gave up 5 bases and V 4 bases, and 10 bases lay outside the gene matches. Germline V lookup: CDR1 SEHNR, CDR2 FQNEAQ (reference sequence).

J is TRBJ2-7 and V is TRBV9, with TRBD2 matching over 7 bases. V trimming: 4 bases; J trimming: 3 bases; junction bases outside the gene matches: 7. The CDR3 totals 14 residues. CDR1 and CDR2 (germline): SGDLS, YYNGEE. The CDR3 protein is CASSRASGNYEQYF. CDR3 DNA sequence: TGTGCCAGCAGCCGCGCGAGCGGGAACTACGAGCAGTACTTC. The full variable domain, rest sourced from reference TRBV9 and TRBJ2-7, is DSGVTQTPKHLITATGQRVTLRCSPRSGDLSVYWYQQSLDQGLQFLIQYYNGEERAKGNILERFSAQQFPDLHSELNLSSLELGDSALYFCASSRASGNYEQYFGPGTRLTVT.

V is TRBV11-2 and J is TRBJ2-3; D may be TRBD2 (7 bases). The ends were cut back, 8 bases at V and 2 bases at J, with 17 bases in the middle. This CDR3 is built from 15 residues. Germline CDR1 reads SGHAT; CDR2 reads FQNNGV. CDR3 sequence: CASGRGRGNTDTQYF. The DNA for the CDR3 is TGTGCCAGCGGGAGGGGGAGGGGGAACACAGATACGCAGTATTTT.

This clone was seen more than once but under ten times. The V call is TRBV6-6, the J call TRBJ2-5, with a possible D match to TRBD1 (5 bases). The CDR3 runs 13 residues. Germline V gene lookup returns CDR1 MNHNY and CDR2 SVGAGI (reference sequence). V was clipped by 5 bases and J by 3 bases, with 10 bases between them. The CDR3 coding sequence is TGTGCCAGCAGTACCCCCAGGGAAGAGACCCAGTACTTC. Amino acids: CASSTPREETQYF.

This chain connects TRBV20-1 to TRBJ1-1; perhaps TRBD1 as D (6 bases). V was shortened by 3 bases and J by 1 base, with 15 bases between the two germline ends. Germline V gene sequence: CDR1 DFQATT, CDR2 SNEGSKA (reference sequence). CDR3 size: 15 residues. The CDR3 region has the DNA TGCAGTGCTAGTACAGGGACGGGGGGGAACACTGAAGCTTTCTTT. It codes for CSASTGTGGNTEAFF.

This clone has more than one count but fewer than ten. The CDR3 DNA sequence: TGCGCCAGCAGCCCGGGAGGGGCATACACCGGGGAGCTGTTTTTT. This sequence encodes CASSPGGAYTGELFF. The chain combines TRBV5-1 with TRBJ2-2, with 8 bases lining up with TRBD2. The junction had 5 bases not matched to a gene; V was cut back by 4 bases and J by 3 bases. From germline, CDR1 is SGHRS and CDR2 YFSETQ. This CDR3 spans 15 amino acids.

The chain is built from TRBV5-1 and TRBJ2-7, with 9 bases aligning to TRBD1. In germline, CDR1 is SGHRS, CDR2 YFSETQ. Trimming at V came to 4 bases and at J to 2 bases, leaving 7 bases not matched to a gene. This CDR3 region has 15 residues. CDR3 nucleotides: TGCGCCAGCAGCGGACAGGGGCCCGGCCCCTACGAGCAGTACTTC. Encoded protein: CASSGQGPGPYEQYF. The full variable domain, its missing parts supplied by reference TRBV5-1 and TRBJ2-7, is KAGVTQTPRYLIKTRGQQVTLSCSPISGHRSVSWYQQTPGQGLQFLFEYFSETQRNKGNFPGRFSGRQFSNSRSEMNVSTLELGDSALYLCASSGQGPGPYEQYFGPGTRLTVT.

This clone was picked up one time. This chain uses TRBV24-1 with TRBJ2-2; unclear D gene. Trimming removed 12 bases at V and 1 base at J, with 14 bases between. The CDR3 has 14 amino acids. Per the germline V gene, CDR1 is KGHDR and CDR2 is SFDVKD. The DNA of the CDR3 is TGTGCCGTCCCCCTCAGAGGGAACACCGGGGAGCTGTTTTTT. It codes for CAVPLRGNTGELFF.

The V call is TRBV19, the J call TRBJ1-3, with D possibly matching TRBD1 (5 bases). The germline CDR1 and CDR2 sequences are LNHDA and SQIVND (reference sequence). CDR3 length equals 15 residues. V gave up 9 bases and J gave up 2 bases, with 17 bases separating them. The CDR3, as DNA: TGTGCCAGCAGAGTAGGGGAATCCCCTGGAAACACCATATATTTT. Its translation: CASRVGESPGNTIYF.

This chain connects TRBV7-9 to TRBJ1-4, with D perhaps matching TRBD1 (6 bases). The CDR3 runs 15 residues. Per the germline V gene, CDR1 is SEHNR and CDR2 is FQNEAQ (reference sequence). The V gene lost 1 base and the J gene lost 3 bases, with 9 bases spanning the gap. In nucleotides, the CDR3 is TGTGCCAGCAGCTTAGTCGCAGGGGCTAATGAAAAACTGTTTTTT. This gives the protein CASSLVAGANEKLFF. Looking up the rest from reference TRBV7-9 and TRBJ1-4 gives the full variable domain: DTGVSQNPRHKITKRGQNVTFRCDPISEHNRLYWYRQTLGQGPEFLTYFQNEAQLEKSRLLSDRFSAERPKGSFSTLEIQRTEQGDSAMYLCASSLVAGANEKLFFGSGTQLSVL.

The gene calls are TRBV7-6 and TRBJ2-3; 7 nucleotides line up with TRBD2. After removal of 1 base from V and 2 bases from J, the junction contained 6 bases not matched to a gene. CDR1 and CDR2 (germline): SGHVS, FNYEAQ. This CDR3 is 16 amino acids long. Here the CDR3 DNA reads TGTGCCAGCAGCTTAGGACTGGCGGGAGCCACAGATACGCAGTATTTT. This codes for CASSLGLAGATDTQYF.

The CDR3 bases are TGTGCCAGCAGCTTGGTGGCGGGGTCCGGGGCCAACGTCCTGACTTTC. The encoded protein is CASSLVAGSGANVLTF. This chain links TRBV5-5 with TRBJ2-6; TRBD2 is a possible D gene (6 bases). In germline, CDR1 is SGHKS, CDR2 YYEKEE (reference sequence). With 0 bases removed from V and 4 bases from J, the gap between germline ends came to 11 bases. This CDR3 is built from 16 residues.

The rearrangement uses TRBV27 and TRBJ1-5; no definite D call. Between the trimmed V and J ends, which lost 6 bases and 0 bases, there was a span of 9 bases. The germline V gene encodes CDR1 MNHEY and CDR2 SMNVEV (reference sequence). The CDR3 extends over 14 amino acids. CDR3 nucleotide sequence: TGTGCCAGCAGAGTTAGCAATAGCAATCAGCCCCAGCATTTT. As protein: CASRVSNSNQPQHF.

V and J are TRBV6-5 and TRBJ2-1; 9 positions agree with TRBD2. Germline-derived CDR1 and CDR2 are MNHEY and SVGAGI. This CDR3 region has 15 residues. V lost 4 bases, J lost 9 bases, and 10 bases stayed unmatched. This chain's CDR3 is CASSSREGRSSEQFF. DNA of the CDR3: TGTGCCAGCAGTTCGCGGGAGGGTCGATCGAGTGAGCAGTTCTTC.

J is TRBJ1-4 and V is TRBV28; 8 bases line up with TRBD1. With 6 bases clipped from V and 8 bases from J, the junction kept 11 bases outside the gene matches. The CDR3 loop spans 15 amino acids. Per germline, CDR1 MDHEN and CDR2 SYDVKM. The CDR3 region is CASSPTDRGKEKLFF. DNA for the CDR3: TGTGCCAGCAGCCCTACCGACAGGGGTAAAGAAAAACTGTTTTTT.

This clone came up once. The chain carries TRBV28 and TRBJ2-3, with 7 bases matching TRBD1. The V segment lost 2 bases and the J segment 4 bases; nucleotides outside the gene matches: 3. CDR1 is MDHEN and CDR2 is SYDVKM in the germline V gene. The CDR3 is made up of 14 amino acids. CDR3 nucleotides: TGTGCCAGCAGTTTACAGGGGGACGCAGATACGCAGTATTTT. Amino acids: CASSLQGDADTQYF. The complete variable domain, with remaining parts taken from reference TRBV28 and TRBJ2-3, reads DVKVTQSSRYLVKRTGEKVFLECVQDMDHENMFWYRQDPGLGLRLIYFSYDVKMKEKGDIPEGYSVSREKKERFSLILESASTNQTSMYLCASSLQGDADTQYFGPGTRLTVL.

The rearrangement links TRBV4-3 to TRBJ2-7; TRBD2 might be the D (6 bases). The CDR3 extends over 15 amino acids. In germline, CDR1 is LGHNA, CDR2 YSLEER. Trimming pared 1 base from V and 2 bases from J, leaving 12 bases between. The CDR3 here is CASSQGLREPYEQYF. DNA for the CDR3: TGCGCCAGCAGCCAAGGGCTCCGGGAGCCCTACGAGCAGTACTTC.

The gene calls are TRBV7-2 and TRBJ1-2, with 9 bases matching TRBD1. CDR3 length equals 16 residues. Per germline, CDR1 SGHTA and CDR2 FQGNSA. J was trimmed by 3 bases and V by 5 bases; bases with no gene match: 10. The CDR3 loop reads CASSDDYRGPYYGYTF. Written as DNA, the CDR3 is TGTGCCAGCAGCGACGACTACAGGGGGCCGTACTATGGCTACACCTTC.

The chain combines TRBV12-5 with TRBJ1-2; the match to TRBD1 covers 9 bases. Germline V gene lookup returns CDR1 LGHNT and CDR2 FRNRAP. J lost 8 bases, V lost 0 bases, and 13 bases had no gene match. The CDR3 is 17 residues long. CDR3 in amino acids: CASGLVQGAREVDGYTF. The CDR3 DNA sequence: TGTGCTAGTGGTTTGGTACAGGGGGCAAGAGAAGTGGACGGCTACACCTTC.

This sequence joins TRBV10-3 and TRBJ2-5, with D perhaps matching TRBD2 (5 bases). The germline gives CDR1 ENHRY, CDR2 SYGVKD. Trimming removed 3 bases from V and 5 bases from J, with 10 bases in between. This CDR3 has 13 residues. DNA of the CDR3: TGTGCCATCAGTGATCGTGGGAGTGAGACCCAGTACTTC. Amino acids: CAISDRGSETQYF.

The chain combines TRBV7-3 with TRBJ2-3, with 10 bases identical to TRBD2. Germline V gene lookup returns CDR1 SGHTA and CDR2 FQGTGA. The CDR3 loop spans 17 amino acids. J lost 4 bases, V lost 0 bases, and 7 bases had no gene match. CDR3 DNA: TGTGCCAGCAGCTTAACTGCTAGCGGGAGTCCCGCAGATACGCAGTATTTT. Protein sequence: CASSLTASGSPADTQYF.